The entry that follows covers one T cell receptor (beta chain) sequence. The antigen it recognizes is unknown. It has no much larger one-base neighbor in the sample; base qualities were not kept. The data stem from a study of T cell responses to AZD1222 COVID-19 vaccine (dated by TCRdb to about 2021). The study in broad terms: Because spike-specific TCR depth and breadth did not differ between the two schedules, AZD1222 recipients who got a second dose at roughly 4 weeks were pooled with those who got a second dose at roughly 12 weeks. Trial participants were enrolled by age into subgroups of 18-55, 56-69 and 70-plus years, and about 150, 27 and 61 TCR-sequenced participants, respectively, were included in these subgroups. TCR sequencing was performed for about 250 trial participants, of whom 207 were given two doses of AZD1222 and around 25 were given two doses of MenACWY control vaccine. Overall study outcomes, separate from this receptor: Only six or seven AZD1222 recipients were SARS-CoV-2 seropositive at baseline, limiting conclusions about previously exposed vaccinees. Vaccine-associated CD4 TCRs spanned the whole spike protein, with dominant responses in regions 160-218 and 743-854. Epitopes outside the regions mutated in the B.1.351 and B.1.1.7 variants were reportedly recognized by nearly half of the unique spike-specific TCRs. After two AZD1222 doses, both the breadth and the depth of spike-specific TCRs were significantly higher than at day 0 and than in MenACWY recipients. Participants were mostly white British and included more females than males, and it was suggested by the authors that clonal diversity may have been underestimated. In the small 56-69-year group, the increase in depth fell short of significance, most likely because of low power. Because no day 14 peak-response samples were available, the repertoires could be characterized only after the peak T cell response.

The time point label for this specimen denotes: baseline before first vaccination. The vaccinee samples were drawn from two UK trials, COV001 and COV002, one of which was a single-blind randomized controlled phase 2/3 trial testing AZD1222 (ChAdOx1 nCoV-19) in healthy adults. Trial participant PBMC samples were collected at day 0 and day 28 after the second dose for TCRbeta chain sequencing. The CDR3 regions of human TCRbeta chains were analyzed by immunosequencing. The original methods were these. Repertoire TCRs were matched against a reference library of SARS-CoV-2-specific TCRs generated with the MIRA antigen-specificity platform. Breadth was defined as the fraction of unique TCRs that were SARS-CoV-2-associated. Depth was defined as the fraction of total T cells that were SARS-CoV-2-associated. Using the MIRA data, each spike-specific TCR was mapped to the spike region that the TCR reacts to and placed in a CD4 or CD8 class. Log10-transformed breadth and depth values were compared by one-way ANOVA with Sidak's multiple comparisons tests. What TCRdb holds here is the immuneACCESS table cut down to in-frame rearrangements. Part of the clones is not present; checked against another copy, under half of the missing clones reflect an unresolved V gene, and the others are unexplained. Clonal size and the V and J genes are those of that table, whereas D and trimming came from the DNA. The sample has around 30,000 clones on record, just over 90% of them singletons. The ten largest clones capture 45% to 55% of the sample.

The origin of this receptor is an adult in good health. Sequenced here: peripheral blood, sampled on day 0 of AZD1222 vaccination.

The DNA sequence follows: TGTGCCAGCAGTGAAGTCTGGGGGACAGGGGATGGCTACACCTTC. Its coded protein is CASSEVWGTGDGYTF. The rearranged chain carries TRBV6-1 and TRBJ1-2; TRBD1 agrees with 10 junctional bases. From the cysteine up to the phenylalanine, the CDR3 has a length of 15 residues. Only the CDR3 region is kept as DNA, spanning 45 bases read in frame from base 1. The V end gives up 1 base and the J end 6 bases, leaving 5 bases in the junction not matched to a gene. CDR1 is given as MNHNS and CDR2 as SASEGT, both from the germline V gene.